What follows are 11 T cell receptor beta chains derived from one specimen sequenced in a study of CD8+ T cells in alopecia areata. RNA was isolated and reverse transcribed to cDNA, the sequencing template. Libraries were prepared by immunoSEQ multiplex PCR; TCRdb keeps only in-frame clonotypes and omits some of them. The sample lists 35,000 to 45,000 clones, over 85% occurring once. The treatment was: oral pan-JAK inhibitor, 5-10 mg twice daily. Sequenced material: CD8+ T cells sorted from blood, taken at week 24, from a patient treated with tofacitinib. Receptors originate from a human donor with alopecia areata.

The rearrangement uses TRBV6-1 and TRBJ2-1; D uncertain. Trimming pared 1 base from V and 7 bases from J, leaving 5 bases between. CDR3 length: 12 residues. The germline V gene encodes CDR1 MNHNS and CDR2 SASEGT. CDR3 sequence reads: CASSEVANEQFF. The CDR3, as DNA: TGTGCCAGCAGTGAAGTGGCAAATGAGCAGTTCTTC.

V is TRBV5-4 and J is TRBJ2-7; 7 nucleotides agree with TRBD1. Germline V lookup: CDR1 SGHNT, CDR2 YYREEE (reference sequence). This CDR3 contains 14 residues. Unmatched junction bases numbered 6, after V lost 5 bases and J lost 1 base. Written as DNA, the CDR3 is TGTGCCAGCAGGGACAGGCATGAATCCTACGAGCAGTACTTC. Its translation is CASRDRHESYEQYF.

V and J are TRBV4-2 and TRBJ2-3; D is possibly TRBD2 (6 bases). Trimming shortened V by 0 bases and J by 2 bases, and 12 bases separated the two germline ends. The CDR3 runs 16 residues. Germline V gene lookup returns CDR1 LGHNA and CDR2 YNFKEQ. In DNA form, the CDR3 reads TGTGCCAGCAGCCAAGAGATTAGCGGATTCACAGATACGCAGTATTTT. It translates to CASSQEISGFTDTQYF.

This clone has only one observation. This chain joins TRBV21-1 and TRBJ2-7; the table's D call of TRBD1 was not tested on the DNA. TRBV21-1 is recorded as a pseudogene. This CDR3 is built from 11 residues. CDR3 loop: CASRTNYEQYF. CDR3 sequence (DNA): TGTGCCAGCAGAACAAACTACGAGCAGTACTTC.

The genes are TRBV6-6 and TRBJ2-2; possibly TRBD1 for D (5 bases). CDR1 MNHNY and CDR2 SVGAGI come from the germline V gene (reference sequence). V gave up 2 bases and J gave up 0 bases, with 10 bases separating them. CDR3 length: 16 amino acids. The CDR3 sequence: CASSYGAGPNTGELFF. CDR3 nucleotide sequence: TGTGCCAGCAGTTACGGGGCAGGACCGAACACCGGGGAGCTGTTTTTT.

The CDR3 DNA follows: TGTGCCAGCAGTTACGGGGTAAGCAATCAGCCCCAGCATTTT. Translating it yields CASSYGVSNQPQHF. The rearrangement joins TRBV6-5 to TRBJ1-5; D ambiguous. V shed 2 bases and J shed 1 base, with 6 bases lying between them. This CDR3 spans 14 amino acids. Germline-derived CDR1 and CDR2 are MNHEY and SVGAGI.

This clone was found a few times. The chain is built from TRBV29-1 and TRBJ2-5; a weak D match, TRBD1 (6 bases). The V end was cut by 3 bases, the J end by 0 bases, with 8 bases between. The CDR3 covers 13 residues. Germline values: CDR1 SQVTM, CDR2 ANQGSEA. The chain's CDR3 is CSVEAGDQETQYF. The CDR3 coding sequence is TGCAGCGTTGAGGCAGGGGACCAAGAGACCCAGTACTTC.

The V gene is TRBV7-9, the J gene TRBJ2-3, with D perhaps matching TRBD1 or TRBD2 (5 bases each). CDR1 and CDR2 from the germline V gene are SEHNR and FQNEAQ (reference sequence). With 5 bases removed from V and 0 bases from J, the gap between germline ends came to 15 bases. The CDR3 extends over 16 amino acids. For the CDR3, the DNA is TGTGCCAGCAGCCACCCCCAGGGACCCAGCACAGATACGCAGTATTTT. Its protein product is CASSHPQGPSTDTQYF.

This chain joins TRBV5-1 and TRBJ2-7, with a weak D call TRBD1 (7 bases). The CDR3 length is 15 residues. Trimming took off 0 bases at V and 1 base at J, with 11 bases between the two ends. The germline gives CDR1 SGHRS, CDR2 YFSETQ. This CDR3 reads CASSLEAGGSYEQYF. The CDR3 DNA follows: TGCGCCAGCAGCTTGGAGGCAGGGGGGTCCTACGAGCAGTACTTC.

The chain carries TRBV4-1 and TRBJ2-7; D ambiguous. Trimming shortened V by 4 bases and J by 6 bases, and 13 bases separated the two germline ends. The CDR3 runs 13 residues. Looked up from germline, CDR1 is MGHRA and CDR2 is YSYEKL. This CDR3 reads CASSLYGPSEQYF. The DNA for the CDR3 is TGCGCCAGCAGCCTATACGGGCCTTCCGAGCAGTACTTC.

This rearrangement joins TRBV6-1 to TRBJ2-3; D is undetermined. The CDR3 has 15 residues. Germline V gene lookup returns CDR1 MNHNS and CDR2 SASEGT. V was trimmed by 2 bases and J by 0 bases, leaving 9 bases between them. CDR3 region: CASSESVGSTDTQYF. The CDR3 coding sequence is TGTGCCAGCAGTGAATCAGTAGGGAGCACAGATACGCAGTATTTT.